This T cell receptor beta chain was sequenced for a study of shared clonotypes between healthy human individuals. Deep-level running was used for the assay. Unsorted PBMC samples were amplified in replicate PCRs containing around 310 ng DNA, tens of thousands of T cell genomes. Per the authors' pipeline: ImmunoSEQ output held junction-only sequences without quality scores, so filtering differed. The data were produced by immunoSEQ multiplex PCR, yet TCRdb's version contains in-frame clones alone and is incomplete. That table supplies the V and J calls and clone size; D and trimming were determined from the DNA. The sample lists about 470,000 clones, roughly 80% occurring once. Trimming took 2 bases from V and 6 from J, leaving 5 bases between them. This CDR3 has 11 residues. CDR1 and CDR2 (germline): MDHEN, SYDVKM. All the donors were Caucasian adults who lived in Nashville, Tennessee.

The TCR sequence derives from a middle-aged woman in good health. Some clones in this sample may be carry-over from other donors' samples. V is TRBV28 and J is TRBJ2-7; no definite D call. Sequenced: PBMCs. Here the CDR3 DNA reads TGTGCCAGCAGTTTAAAGGTCGAGCAGTACTTC. This encodes CASSLKVEQYF.